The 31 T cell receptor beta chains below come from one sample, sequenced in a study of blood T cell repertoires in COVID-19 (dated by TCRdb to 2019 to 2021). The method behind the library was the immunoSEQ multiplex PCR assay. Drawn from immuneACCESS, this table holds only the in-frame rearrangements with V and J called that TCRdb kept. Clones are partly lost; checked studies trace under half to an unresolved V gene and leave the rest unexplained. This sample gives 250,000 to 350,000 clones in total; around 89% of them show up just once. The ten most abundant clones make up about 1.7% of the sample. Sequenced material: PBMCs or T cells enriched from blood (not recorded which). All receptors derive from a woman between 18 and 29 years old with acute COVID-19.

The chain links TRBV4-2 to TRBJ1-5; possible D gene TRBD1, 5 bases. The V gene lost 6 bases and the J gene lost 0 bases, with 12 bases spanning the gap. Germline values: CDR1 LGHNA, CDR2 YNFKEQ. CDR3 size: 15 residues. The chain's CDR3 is CASRETADSNQPQHF. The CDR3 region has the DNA TGTGCCAGCAGGGAGACAGCCGATAGCAATCAGCCCCAGCATTTT.

CDR3 residues: CASSQAIQELYGYTF. CDR3 nucleotides: TGCGCCAGCAGCCAAGCGATACAGGAGCTCTATGGCTACACCTTC. This sequence joins TRBV4-1 and TRBJ1-2; a weak D match, TRBD1 (5 bases). V was shortened by 1 base and J by 4 bases, with 13 bases between the two germline ends. In germline, CDR1 is MGHRA, CDR2 YSYEKL. The CDR3 runs 15 residues.

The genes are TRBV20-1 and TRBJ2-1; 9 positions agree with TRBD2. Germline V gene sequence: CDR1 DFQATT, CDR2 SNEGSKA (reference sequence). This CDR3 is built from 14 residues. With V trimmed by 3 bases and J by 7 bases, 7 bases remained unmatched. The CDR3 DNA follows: TGCAGTGCTAGTATGCGGGAGGGCCTGAATGAGCAGTTCTTC. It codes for CSASMREGLNEQFF.

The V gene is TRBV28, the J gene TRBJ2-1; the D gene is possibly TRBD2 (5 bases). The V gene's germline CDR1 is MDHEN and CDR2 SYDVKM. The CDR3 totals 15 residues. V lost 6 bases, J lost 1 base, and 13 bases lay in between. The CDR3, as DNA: TGTGCCAGCAGCCCCCTAGCAGATTCCTACAATGAGCAGTTCTTC. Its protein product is CASSPLADSYNEQFF.

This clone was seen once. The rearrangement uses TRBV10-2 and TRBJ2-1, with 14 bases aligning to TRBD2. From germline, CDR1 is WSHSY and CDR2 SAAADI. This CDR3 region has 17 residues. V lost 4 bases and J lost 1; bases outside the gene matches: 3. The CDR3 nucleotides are TGCGCCAGCAGTGGACTAGCGGGAGGGTGGTCCTACAATGAGCAGTTCTTC. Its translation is CASSGLAGGWSYNEQFF.

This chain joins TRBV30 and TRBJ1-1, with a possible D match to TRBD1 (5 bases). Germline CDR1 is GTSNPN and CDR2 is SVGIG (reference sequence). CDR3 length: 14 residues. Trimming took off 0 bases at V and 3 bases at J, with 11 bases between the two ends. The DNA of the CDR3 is TGTGCCTGGAGTGTGGGGCAGGGTTACACTGAAGCTTTCTTT. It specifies CAWSVGQGYTEAFF.

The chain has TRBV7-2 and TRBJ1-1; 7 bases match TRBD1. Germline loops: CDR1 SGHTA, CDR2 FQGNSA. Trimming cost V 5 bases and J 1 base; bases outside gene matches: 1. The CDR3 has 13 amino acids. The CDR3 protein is CASSRQGNTEAFF. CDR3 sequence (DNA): TGTGCCAGCAGCCGACAGGGGAACACTGAAGCTTTCTTT.

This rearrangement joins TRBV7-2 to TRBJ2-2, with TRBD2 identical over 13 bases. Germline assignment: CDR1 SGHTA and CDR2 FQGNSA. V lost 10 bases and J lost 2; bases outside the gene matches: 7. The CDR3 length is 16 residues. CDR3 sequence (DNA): TGTGCCACAGGACTAGCGGGAGTGGCAAACACCGGGGAGCTGTTTTTT. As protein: CATGLAGVANTGELFF.

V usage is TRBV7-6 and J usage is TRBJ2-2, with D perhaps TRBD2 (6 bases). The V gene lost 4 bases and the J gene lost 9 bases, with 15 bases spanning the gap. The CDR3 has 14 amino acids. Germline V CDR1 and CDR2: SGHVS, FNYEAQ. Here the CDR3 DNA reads TGTGCCAGCAGCTCCCGTGGAGGGGCCCGGGAGCTGTTTTTT. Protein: CASSSRGGARELFF.

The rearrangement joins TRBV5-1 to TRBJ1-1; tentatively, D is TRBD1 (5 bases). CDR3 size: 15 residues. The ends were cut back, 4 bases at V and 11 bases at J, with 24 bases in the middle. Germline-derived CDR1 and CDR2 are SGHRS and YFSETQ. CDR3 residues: CASSPSTVRLVGAFF. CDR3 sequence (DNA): TGCGCCAGCAGCCCCTCGACAGTACGCTTGGTCGGGGCTTTCTTT.

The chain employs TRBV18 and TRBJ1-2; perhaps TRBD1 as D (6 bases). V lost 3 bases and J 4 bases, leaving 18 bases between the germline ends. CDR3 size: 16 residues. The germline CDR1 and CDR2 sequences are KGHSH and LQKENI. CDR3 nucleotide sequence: TGTGCCAGCTCACCCTCGGGGGGCGGTCTCGGCTATGGCTACACCTTC. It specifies CASSPSGGGLGYGYTF. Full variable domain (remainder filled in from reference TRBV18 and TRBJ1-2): NAGVMQNPRHLVRRRGQEARLRCSPMKGHSHVYWYRQLPEEGLKFMVYLQKENIIDESGMPKERFSAEFPKEGPSILRIQQVVRGDSAAYFCASSPSGGGLGYGYTFGSGTRLTVV.

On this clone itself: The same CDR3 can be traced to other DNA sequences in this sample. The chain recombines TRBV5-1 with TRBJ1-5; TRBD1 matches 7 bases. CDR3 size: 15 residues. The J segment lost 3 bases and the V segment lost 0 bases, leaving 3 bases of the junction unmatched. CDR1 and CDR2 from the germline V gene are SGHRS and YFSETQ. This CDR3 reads CASSLDGQANQPQHF. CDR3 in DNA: TGCGCCAGCAGCTTGGATGGACAGGCCAATCAGCCCCAGCATTTT.

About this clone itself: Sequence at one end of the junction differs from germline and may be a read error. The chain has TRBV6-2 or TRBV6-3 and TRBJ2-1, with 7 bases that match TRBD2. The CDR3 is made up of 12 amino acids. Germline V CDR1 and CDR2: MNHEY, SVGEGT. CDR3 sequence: CASSQTQRERVF. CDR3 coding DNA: TGTGCCAGCAGCCAGACCCAGCGGGAAAGAGTCTTC.

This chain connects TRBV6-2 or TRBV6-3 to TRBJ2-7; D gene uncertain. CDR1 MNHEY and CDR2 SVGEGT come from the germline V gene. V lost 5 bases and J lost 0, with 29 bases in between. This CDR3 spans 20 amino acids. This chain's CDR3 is CASSHPGSVGQYKSSYEQYF. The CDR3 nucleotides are TGTGCCAGCAGTCACCCCGGCAGCGTAGGTCAGTACAAGAGCTCCTACGAGCAGTACTTC.

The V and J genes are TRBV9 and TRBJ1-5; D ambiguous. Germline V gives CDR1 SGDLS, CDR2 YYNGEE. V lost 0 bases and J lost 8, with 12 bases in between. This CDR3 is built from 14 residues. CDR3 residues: CASSVVGGPEPQHF. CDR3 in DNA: TGTGCCAGCAGCGTAGTGGGAGGGCCTGAGCCCCAGCATTTT.

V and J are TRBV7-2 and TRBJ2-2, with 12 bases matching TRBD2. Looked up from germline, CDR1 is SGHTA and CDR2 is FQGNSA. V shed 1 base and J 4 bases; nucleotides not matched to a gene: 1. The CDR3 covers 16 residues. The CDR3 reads CASSLEGLAGTGELFF. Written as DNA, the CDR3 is TGTGCCAGCAGCTTAGAGGGACTAGCGGGCACCGGGGAGCTGTTTTTT.

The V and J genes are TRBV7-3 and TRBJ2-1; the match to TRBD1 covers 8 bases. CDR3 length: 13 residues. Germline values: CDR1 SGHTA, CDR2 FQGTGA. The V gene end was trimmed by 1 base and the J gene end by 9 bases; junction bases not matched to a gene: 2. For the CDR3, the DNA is TGTGCCAGCAGCTTAATGACAGGGGCTGAGCAGTTCTTC. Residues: CASSLMTGAEQFF.

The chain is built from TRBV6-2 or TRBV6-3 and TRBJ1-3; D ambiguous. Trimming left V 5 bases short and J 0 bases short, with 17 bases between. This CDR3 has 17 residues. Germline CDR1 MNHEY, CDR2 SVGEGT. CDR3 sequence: CASSTTVYRSSGNTIYF. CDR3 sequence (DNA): TGTGCCAGCAGTACTACCGTCTACCGTTCCTCTGGAAACACCATATATTTT.

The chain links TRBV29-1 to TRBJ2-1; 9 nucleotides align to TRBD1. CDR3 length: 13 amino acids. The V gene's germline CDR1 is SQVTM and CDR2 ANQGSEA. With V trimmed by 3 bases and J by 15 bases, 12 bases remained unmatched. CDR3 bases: TGCAGCGTTGAGGAAGGGACCGGGACAGGGCCGTTCTTC. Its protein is CSVEEGTGTGPFF.

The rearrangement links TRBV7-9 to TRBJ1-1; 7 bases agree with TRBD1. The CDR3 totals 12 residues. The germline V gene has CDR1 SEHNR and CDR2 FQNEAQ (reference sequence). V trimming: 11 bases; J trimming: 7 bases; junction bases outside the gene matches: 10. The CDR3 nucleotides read TGTGCCTCCAAGGGGGCCTGGGGTGAAGCTTTCTTT. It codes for CASKGAWGEAFF.

The CDR3 sequence: CASSLDLVTGTQYF. The CDR3 bases are TGTGCCAGCAGCTTAGATCTAGTAACGGGGACCCAGTACTTC. The rearrangement links TRBV11-2 to TRBJ2-5, with unresolved D. The CDR3 covers 14 residues. The germline V and J ends were trimmed by 0 bases and 7 bases, with 12 bases remaining between them. Germline CDR1 and CDR2: SGHAT and FQNNGV.

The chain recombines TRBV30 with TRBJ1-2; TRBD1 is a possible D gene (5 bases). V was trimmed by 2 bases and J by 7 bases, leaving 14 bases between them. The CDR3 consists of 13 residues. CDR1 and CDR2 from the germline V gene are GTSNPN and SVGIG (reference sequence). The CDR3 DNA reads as TGTGCCTGGAGTTATTCGGCCGGGGGTGGCTACACCTTC. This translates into CAWSYSAGGGYTF.

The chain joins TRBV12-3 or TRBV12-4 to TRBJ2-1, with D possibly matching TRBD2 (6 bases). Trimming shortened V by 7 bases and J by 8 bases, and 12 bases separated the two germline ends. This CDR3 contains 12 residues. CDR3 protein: CASTPGGYEQFF. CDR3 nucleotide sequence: TGTGCCAGCACCCCAGGAGGGTATGAGCAGTTCTTC.

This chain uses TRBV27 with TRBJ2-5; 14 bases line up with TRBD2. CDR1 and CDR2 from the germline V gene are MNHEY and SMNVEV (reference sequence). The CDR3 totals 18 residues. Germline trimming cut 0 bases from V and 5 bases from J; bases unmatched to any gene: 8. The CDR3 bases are TGTGCCAGCAGTTTATCCTTGGGACTAGCGGGAGCCTTGGAGACCCAGTACTTC. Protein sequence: CASSLSLGLAGALETQYF.

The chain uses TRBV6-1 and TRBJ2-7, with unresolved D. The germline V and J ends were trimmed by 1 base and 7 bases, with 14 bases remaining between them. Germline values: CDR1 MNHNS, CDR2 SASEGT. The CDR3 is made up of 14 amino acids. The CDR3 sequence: CASSEGGRPLEQYF. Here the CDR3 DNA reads TGTGCCAGCAGTGAAGGTGGCAGGCCCCTAGAGCAGTACTTC.

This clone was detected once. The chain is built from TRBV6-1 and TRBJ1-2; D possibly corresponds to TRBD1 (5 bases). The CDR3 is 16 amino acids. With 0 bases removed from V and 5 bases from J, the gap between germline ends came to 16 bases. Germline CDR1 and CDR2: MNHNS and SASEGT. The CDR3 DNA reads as TGTGCCAGCAGTGAAGCTTGGGGGGAGCGTTCTTATGGCTACACCTTC. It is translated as CASSEAWGERSYGYTF.

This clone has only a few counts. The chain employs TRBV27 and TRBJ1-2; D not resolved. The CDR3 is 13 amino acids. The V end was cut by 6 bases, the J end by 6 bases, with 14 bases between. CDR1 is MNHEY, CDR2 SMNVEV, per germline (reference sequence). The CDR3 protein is CASRQQGRDGYTF. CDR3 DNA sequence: TGTGCCAGCAGACAGCAAGGGAGGGATGGCTACACCTTC.

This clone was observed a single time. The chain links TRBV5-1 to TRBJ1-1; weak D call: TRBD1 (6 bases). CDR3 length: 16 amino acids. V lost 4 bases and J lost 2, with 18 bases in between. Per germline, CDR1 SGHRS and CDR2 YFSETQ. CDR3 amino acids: CASSAGGGDINTEAFF. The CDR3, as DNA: TGCGCCAGCAGCGCTGGCGGGGGCGACATCAACACTGAAGCTTTCTTT.

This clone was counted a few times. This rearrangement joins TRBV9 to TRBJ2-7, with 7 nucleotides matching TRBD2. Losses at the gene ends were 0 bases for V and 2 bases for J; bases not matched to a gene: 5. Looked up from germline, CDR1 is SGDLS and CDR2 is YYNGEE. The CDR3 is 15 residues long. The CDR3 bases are TGTGCCAGCAGCGTAGAGGCCAGCGGGGCCTACGAGCAGTACTTC. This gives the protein CASSVEASGAYEQYF.

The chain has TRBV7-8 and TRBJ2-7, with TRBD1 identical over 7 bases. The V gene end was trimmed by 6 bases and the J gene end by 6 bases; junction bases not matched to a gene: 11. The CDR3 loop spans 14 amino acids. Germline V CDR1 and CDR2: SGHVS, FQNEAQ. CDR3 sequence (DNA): TGTGCCAGCAGTCAGGACCTGACAGGGCCCGAGCAGTACTTC. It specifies CASSQDLTGPEQYF.

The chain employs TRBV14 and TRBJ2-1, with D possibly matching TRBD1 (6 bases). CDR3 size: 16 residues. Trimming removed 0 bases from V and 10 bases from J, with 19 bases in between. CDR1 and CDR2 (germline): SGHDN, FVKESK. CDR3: CASSQDWGQARREQFF. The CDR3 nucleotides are TGTGCCAGCAGCCAAGATTGGGGGCAGGCCCGTCGGGAGCAGTTCTTC.